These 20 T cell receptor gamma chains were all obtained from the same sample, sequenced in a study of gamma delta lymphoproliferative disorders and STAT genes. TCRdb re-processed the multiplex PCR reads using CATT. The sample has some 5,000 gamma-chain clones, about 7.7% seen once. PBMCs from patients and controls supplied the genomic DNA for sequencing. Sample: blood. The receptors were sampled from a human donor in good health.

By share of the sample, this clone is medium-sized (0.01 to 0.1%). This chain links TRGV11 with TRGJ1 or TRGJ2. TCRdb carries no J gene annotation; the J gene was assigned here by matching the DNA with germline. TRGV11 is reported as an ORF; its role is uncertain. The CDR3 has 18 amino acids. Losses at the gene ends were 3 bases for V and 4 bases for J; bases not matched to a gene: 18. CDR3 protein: CACWIRRVPSKMYYKKLF. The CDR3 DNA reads TGTGCCTGCTGGATTAGGAGGGTCCCTTCCAAGATGTATTATAAGAAACTCTTT.

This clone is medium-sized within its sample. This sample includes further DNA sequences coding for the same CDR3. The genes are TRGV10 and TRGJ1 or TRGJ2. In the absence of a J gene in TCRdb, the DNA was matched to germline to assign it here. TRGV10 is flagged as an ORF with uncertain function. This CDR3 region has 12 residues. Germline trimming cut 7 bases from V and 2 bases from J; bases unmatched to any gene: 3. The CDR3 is CAAWSYYYKKLF. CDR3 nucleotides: TGTGCTGCGTGGTCCTATTATTATAAGAAACTCTTT.

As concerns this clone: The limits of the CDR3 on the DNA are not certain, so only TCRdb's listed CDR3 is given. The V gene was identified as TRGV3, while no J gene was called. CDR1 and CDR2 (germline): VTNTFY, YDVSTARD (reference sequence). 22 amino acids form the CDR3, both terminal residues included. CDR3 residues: CATWDITTGIIIRNSLAVEQHF.

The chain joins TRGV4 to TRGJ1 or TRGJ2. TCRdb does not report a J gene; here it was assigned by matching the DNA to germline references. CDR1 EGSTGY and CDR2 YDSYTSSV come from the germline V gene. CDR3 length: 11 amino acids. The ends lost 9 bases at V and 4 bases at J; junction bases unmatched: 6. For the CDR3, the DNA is TGTGCCACCCCCTCATATTATAAGAAACTCTTT. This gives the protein CATPSYYKKLF.

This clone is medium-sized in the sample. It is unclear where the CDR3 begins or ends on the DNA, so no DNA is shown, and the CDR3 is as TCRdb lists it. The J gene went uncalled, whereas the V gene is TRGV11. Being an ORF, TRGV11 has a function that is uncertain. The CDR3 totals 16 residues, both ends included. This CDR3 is CTTVPAGFPFGYKKLF.

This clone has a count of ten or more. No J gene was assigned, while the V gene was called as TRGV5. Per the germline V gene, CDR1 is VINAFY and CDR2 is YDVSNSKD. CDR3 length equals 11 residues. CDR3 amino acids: CATWDRRWQLF. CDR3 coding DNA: TGTGCCACCTGGGACAGGCGGTGGCAACTCTTT.

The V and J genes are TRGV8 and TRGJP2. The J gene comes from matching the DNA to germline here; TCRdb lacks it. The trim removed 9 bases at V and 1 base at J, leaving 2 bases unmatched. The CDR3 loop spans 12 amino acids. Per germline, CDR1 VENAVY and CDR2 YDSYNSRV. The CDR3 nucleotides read TGTGCCACCGGTAGTAGTGATTGGATCAAGACGTTT. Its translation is CATGSSDWIKTF.

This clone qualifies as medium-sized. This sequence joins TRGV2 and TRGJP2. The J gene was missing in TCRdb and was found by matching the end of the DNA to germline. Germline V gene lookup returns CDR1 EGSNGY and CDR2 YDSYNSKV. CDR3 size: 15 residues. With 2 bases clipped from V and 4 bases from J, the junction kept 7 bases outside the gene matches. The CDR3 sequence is CATWDETISDWIKTF. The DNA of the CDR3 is TGTGCCACCTGGGACGAGACTATTAGTGATTGGATCAAGACGTTT.

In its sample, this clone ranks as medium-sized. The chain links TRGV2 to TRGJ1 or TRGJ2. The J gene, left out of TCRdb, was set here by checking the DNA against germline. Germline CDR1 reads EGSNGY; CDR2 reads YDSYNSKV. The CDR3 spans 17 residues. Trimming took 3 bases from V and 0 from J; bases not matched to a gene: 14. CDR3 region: CATWDRLRNSNYYKKLF. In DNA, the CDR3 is TGTGCCACCTGGGACAGACTCAGAAATTCGAATTATTATAAGAAACTCTTT.

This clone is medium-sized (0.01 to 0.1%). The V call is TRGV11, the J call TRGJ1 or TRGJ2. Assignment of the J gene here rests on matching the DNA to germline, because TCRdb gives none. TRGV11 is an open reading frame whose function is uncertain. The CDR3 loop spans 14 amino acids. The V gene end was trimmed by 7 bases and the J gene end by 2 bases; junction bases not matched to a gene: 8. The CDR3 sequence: CACWISGHYYKKLF. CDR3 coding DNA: TGTGCCTGCTGGATATCAGGCCATTATTATAAGAAACTCTTT.

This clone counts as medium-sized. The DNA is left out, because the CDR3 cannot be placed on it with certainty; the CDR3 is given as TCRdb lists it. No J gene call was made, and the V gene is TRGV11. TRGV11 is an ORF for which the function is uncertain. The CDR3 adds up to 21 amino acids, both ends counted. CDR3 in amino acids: CTTVPAGLGTDFLPNYYKKLF.

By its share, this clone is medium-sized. DNA of the CDR3: TGTGCCACCTGGGACAGTCGATATAGTAGTGATTGGATCAAGACGTTT. It yields the protein CATWDSRYSSDWIKTF. The chain combines TRGV3 with TRGJP2. No J gene is reported in TCRdb; it was inferred here by comparing the DNA with germline. The germline V gene has CDR1 VTNTFY and CDR2 YDVSTARD (reference sequence). V shed 1 base and J 0 bases; nucleotides not matched to a gene: 5. This CDR3 spans 16 amino acids.

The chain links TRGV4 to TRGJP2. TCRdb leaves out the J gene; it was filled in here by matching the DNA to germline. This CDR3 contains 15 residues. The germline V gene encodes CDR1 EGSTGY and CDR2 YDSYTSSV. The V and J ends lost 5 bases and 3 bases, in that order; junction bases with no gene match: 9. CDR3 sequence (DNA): TGTGCCACCTGGGTGGGGGGGGGTAGTGATTGGATCAAGACGTTT. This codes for CATWVGGGSDWIKTF.

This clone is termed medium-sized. The CDR3 nucleotides are TGTGCCTGCTGGATTAGGCACCTACGTAATTATTATAAGAAACTCTTT. Its translation: CACWIRHLRNYYKKLF. J is TRGJ1 or TRGJ2 and V is TRGV11. As TCRdb names no J gene, one was assigned here on the basis of a DNA match to germline. TRGV11 is an ORF; its function is uncertain. This CDR3 contains 16 residues. V was pared by 0 bases and J by 1 base, with 6 bases of the junction left unmatched.

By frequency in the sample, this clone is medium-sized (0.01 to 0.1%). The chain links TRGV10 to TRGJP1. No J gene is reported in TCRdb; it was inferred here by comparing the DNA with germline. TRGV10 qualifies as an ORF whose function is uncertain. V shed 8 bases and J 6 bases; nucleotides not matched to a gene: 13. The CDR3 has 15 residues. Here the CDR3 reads CAAWDPTRAGWFKIF. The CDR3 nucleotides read TGTGCTGCGTGGGACCCTACCCGGGCTGGTTGGTTCAAGATATTT.

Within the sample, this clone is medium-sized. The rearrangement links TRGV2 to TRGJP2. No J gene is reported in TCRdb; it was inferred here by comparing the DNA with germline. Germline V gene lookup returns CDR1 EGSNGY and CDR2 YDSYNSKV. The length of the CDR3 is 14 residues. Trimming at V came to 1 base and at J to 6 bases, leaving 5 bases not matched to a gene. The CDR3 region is CATWDGPCDWIKTF. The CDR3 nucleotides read TGTGCCACCTGGGACGGCCCCTGTGATTGGATCAAGACGTTT.

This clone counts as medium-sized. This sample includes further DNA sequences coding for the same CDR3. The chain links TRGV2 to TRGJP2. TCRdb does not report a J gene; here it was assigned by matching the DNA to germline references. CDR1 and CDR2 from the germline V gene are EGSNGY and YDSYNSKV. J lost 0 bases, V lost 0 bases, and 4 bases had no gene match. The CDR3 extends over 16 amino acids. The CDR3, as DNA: TGTGCCACCTGGGACGGGCCATATAGTAGTGATTGGATCAAGACGTTT. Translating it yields CATWDGPYSSDWIKTF.

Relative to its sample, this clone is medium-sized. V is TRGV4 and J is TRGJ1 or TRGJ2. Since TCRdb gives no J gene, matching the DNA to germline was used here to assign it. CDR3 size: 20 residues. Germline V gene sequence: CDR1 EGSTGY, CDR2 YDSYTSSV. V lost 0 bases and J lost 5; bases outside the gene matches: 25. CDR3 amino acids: CATWDGLVRGGGGVHYKKLF. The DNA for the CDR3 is TGTGCCACCTGGGATGGGCTTGTAAGAGGTGGGGGGGGAGTCCATTATAAGAAACTCTTT.

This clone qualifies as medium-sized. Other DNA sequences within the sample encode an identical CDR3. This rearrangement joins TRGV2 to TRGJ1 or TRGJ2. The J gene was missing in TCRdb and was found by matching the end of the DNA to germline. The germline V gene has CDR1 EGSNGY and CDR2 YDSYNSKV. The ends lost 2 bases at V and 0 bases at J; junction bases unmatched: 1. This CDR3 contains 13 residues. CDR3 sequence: CATWDANYYKKLF. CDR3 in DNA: TGTGCCACCTGGGACGCGAATTATTATAAGAAACTCTTT.

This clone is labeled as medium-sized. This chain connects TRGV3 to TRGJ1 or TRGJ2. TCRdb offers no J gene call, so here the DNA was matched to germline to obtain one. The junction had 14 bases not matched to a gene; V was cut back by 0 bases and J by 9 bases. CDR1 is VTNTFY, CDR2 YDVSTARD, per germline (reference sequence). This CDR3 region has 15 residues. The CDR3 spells CATWDRPPVWGKKLF. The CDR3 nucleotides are TGTGCCACCTGGGACAGGCCCCCGGTGTGGGGTAAGAAACTCTTT.